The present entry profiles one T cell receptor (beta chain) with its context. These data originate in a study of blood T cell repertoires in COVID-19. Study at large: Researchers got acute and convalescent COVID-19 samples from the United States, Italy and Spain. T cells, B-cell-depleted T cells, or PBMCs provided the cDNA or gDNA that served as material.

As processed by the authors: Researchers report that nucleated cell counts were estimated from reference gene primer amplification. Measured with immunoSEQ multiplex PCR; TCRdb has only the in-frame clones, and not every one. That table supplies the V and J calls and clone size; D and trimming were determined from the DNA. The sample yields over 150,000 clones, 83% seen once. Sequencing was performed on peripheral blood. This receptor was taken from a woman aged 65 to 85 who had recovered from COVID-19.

The CDR3 is CASSSLGFSGDYVGTDTQYF. As DNA, the CDR3 is TGTGCCAGCAGCTCCCTAGGTTTTAGCGGGGATTACGTGGGTACAGATACGCAGTATTTT. The chain combines TRBV7-3 with TRBJ2-3; 8 nucleotides agree with TRBD2. Per the germline V gene, CDR1 is SGHTA and CDR2 is FQGTGA. The CDR3 has 20 residues. Trimming cost V 4 bases and J 3 bases; bases outside gene matches: 21. Filled out from reference TRBV7-3 and TRBJ2-3, the complete variable domain reads GAGVSQTPSNKVTEKGKYVELRCDPISGHTALYWYRQSLGQGPEFLIYFQGTGAADDSGLPNDRFFAVRPEGSVSTLKIQRTERGDSAVYLCASSSLGFSGDYVGTDTQYFGPGTRLTVL.